The 14 T cell receptor beta chains below all came from one sample that was sequenced in a study of shared clonotypes between healthy human individuals. Sequencing was performed with immunoSEQ multiplex PCR; in TCRdb, only in-frame clones are kept and a portion is missing. The table shows millions of clones, with around nine tenths occurring only once. Sequenced input: naive CD4+ T cells sorted from blood. This sample's subset: CD45RA+ positively selected. All receptors come from a man younger than 35 in good health.

The chain has TRBV5-4 and TRBJ1-2, with a tentative D call TRBD1 (5 bases). The CDR3 is made up of 14 amino acids. Germline CDR1 reads SGHNT; CDR2 reads YYREEE (reference sequence). Trimming pared 1 base from V and 4 bases from J, leaving 11 bases between. As DNA, the CDR3 is TGTGCCAGCAGCTTGCCGGGGCTAACCTATGGCTACACCTTC. Its translation: CASSLPGLTYGYTF.

J is TRBJ2-7 and V is TRBV5-6; D call uncertain. This CDR3 has 12 amino acids. The V end was cut by 2 bases, the J end by 6 bases, with 9 bases between. The germline gives CDR1 SGHDT, CDR2 YYEEEE. The CDR3 DNA is TGTGCCAGCAGCTTTGGGATTCGCGAGCAGTACTTC. Translating gives CASSFGIREQYF.

This chain links TRBV10-3 with TRBJ1-2; D is ambiguous. Per germline, CDR1 ENHRY and CDR2 SYGVKD. V was shortened by 1 base and J by 8 bases, with 8 bases between the two germline ends. CDR3 size: 12 residues. Here the CDR3 reads CAISELDSGYTF. The CDR3 DNA reads TGTGCCATCAGTGAGTTAGATTCCGGCTACACCTTC.

About this clone itself: The sample contains more than one DNA sequence encoding this CDR3. This chain uses TRBV6-5 with TRBJ1-5; D ambiguous. Trimming took 8 bases from V and 0 from J, leaving 8 bases between them. Per germline, CDR1 MNHEY and CDR2 SVGAGI. The CDR3 spans 13 residues. The CDR3 reads CASRENSNQPQHF. CDR3 nucleotides: TGTGCCAGCCGGGAGAATAGCAATCAGCCCCAGCATTTT.

This clone was seen a few times. The gene calls are TRBV2 and TRBJ1-5; no firm D call. With 6 bases removed from V and 0 bases from J, the gap between germline ends came to 9 bases. The germline CDR1 and CDR2 sequences are SNHLY and FYNNEI. This CDR3 comprises 14 residues. CDR3 protein: CASRETFSNQPQHF. The CDR3 coding sequence is TGTGCCAGCAGAGAGACCTTTAGCAATCAGCCCCAGCATTTT.

This clone was seen just once. This rearrangement joins TRBV28 to TRBJ1-5; TRBD1 might be the D (6 bases). CDR1 is MDHEN, CDR2 SYDVKM, per germline. The germline V and J ends were trimmed by 9 bases and 6 bases, with 18 bases remaining between them. The CDR3 is 14 amino acids. The CDR3 protein is CARGAFRGRQPQHF. In DNA form, the CDR3 reads TGTGCCAGGGGGGCTTTCAGGGGACGTCAGCCCCAGCATTTT.

This clone was seen once. The V call is TRBV19, the J call TRBJ1-4; tentatively, D is TRBD1 (5 bases). CDR1 and CDR2 (germline): LNHDA, SQIVND (reference sequence). Trimming removed 3 bases at V and 7 bases at J, with 12 bases between. This CDR3 comprises 14 residues. The CDR3 protein is CASSIQGGTEKLFF. The CDR3 DNA reads TGTGCCAGTAGTATCCAGGGAGGGACTGAAAAACTGTTTTTT.

J is TRBJ1-1 and V is TRBV30; D might be TRBD1 (5 bases). V gave up 1 base and J gave up 1 base, with 13 bases separating them. Germline CDR1 and CDR2: GTSNPN and SVGIG (reference sequence). This CDR3 contains 15 residues. The CDR3 loop reads CAWSEGTTKNTEAFF. CDR3 bases: TGTGCCTGGAGTGAGGGGACTACCAAGAACACTGAAGCTTTCTTT.

The CDR3, as DNA: TGCGCCAGCAGCCCCCTGAAACCCAGGGGCGGCATAAACACTGAAGCTTTCTTT. It yields the protein CASSPLKPRGGINTEAFF. The V call is TRBV5-1, the J call TRBJ1-1; possibly TRBD1 for D (6 bases). Germline V gene lookup returns CDR1 SGHRS and CDR2 YFSETQ. The CDR3 is 18 amino acids. V was cut by 4 bases and J by 2 bases, with 24 bases left in between. Full variable domain (rest looked up from reference TRBV5-1 and TRBJ1-1): KAGVTQTPRYLIKTRGQQVTLSCSPISGHRSVSWYQQTPGQGLQFLFEYFSETQRNKGNFPGRFSGRQFSNSRSEMNVSTLELGDSALYLCASSPLKPRGGINTEAFFGQGTRLTVV.

This chain joins TRBV11-2 and TRBJ1-2, with 8 bases lining up with TRBD1. Germline loops: CDR1 SGHAT, CDR2 FQNNGV. V was pared by 5 bases and J by 4 bases, with 9 bases of the junction left unmatched. The length of the CDR3 is 15 residues. In DNA, the CDR3 is TGTGCCAGCAGCCAGGGGGCAGGGATAAGCTATGGCTACACCTTC. Protein: CASSQGAGISYGYTF.

Worth noting for this clone: Other DNA sequences in the same sample also yield this CDR3. This chain joins TRBV7-9 and TRBJ2-1, with 8 positions matching TRBD2. The CDR3 runs 15 residues. With V trimmed by 1 base and J by 3 bases, 2 bases remained unmatched. In germline, CDR1 is SEHNR, CDR2 FQNEAQ (reference sequence). The CDR3 sequence is CASSLGTSGYNEQFF. The CDR3 nucleotides read TGTGCCAGCAGCTTAGGAACTAGCGGCTACAATGAGCAGTTCTTC.

The chain couples TRBV9 to TRBJ2-3; the match to TRBD2 covers 8 bases. The CDR3 sequence is 16 residues long. The J segment lost 3 bases and the V segment lost 0 bases, leaving 6 bases of the junction unmatched. Germline V CDR1 and CDR2: SGDLS, YYNGEE. The CDR3 sequence is CASSVGSSGGTDTQYF. CDR3 DNA: TGTGCCAGCAGCGTAGGGTCAAGCGGGGGAACAGATACGCAGTATTTT.

The rearrangement uses TRBV5-4 and TRBJ2-7; 8 bases are a match to TRBD1. Germline trimming cut 0 bases from V and 6 bases from J; bases unmatched to any gene: 8. The germline V gene encodes CDR1 SGHNT and CDR2 YYREEE (reference sequence). This CDR3 contains 15 residues. The DNA for the CDR3 is TGTGCCAGCAGCTTGGAGGGACAGGCGACTCCCGAGCAGTACTTC. It specifies CASSLEGQATPEQYF.

Concerning this clone itself: Other DNA sequences in this sample translate to the same CDR3. The chain is built from TRBV2 and TRBJ2-3; TRBD2 agrees at 10 bases. In germline, CDR1 is SNHLY, CDR2 FYNNEI. The CDR3 has 14 amino acids. V dropped 11 bases and J dropped 0; count of bases not matched to a gene: 5. The CDR3 here is CARTSGPSTDTQYF. CDR3 coding DNA: TGTGCCCGGACTAGCGGACCTAGCACAGATACGCAGTATTTT.